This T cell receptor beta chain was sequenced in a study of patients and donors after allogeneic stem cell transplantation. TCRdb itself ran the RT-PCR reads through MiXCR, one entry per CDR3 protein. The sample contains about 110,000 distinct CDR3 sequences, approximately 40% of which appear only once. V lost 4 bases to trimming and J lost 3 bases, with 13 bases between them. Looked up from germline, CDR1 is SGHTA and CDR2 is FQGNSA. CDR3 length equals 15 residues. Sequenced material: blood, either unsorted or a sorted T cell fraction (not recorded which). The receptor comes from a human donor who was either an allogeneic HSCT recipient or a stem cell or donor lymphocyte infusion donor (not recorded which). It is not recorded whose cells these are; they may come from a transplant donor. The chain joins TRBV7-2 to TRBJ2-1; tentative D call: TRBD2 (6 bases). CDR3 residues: CASSSLAAYYNEQFF. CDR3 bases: TGTGCCAGCAGCTCATTAGCGGCCTACTACAATGAGCAGTTCTTC.